These T cell receptor beta chains were read from a single sample in a study of cytomegalovirus exposure and HLA in healthy donors. The data were produced by immunoSEQ multiplex PCR, yet TCRdb's version contains in-frame clones alone and is incomplete. The sample shows some 340,000 clones, roughly 87% of them seen only once. The sample taken for sequencing was PBMCs. These TCRs come from a woman in her 30s in good health and CMV-seropositive. Each CDR3 is given with its conserved first and last residue. A D gene is named only where the DNA matches it firmly. Only some rows state a clone size, as once, few, many or a class for expanded clones.

CDR3nt	CDR3aa	v_gene	d_gene	abundance	j_gene
TGTGCCAGCAGCTTAAGGTGGAGGTCGGATACGCAGTATTTT	CASSLRWRSDTQYF	TRBV7-3	NA	NA	TRBJ2-3
TGTGCTACCATAGGGGAGTCCTACAATGAGCAGTTCTTC	CATIGESYNEQFF	TRBV2	NA	once	TRBJ2-1
TGCGCCAGCAGCCAAGGACTAGCGGGGGGACAACGGACGCAGTATTTT	CASSQGLAGGQRTQYF	TRBV4-3	TRBD2	NA	TRBJ2-3
TGTGCCAGCAGTTTAGACAAGAACACTGAAGCTTTCTTT	CASSLDKNTEAFF	TRBV27	NA	NA	TRBJ1-1
TGTGCCAGCAGTCCGACAGATACTAGCACAGATACGCAGTATTTT	CASSPTDTSTDTQYF	TRBV6-5	NA	NA	TRBJ2-3
TGTGCCAGCAGGAAGACAGTTCTTGGGGAGCTGTTTTTT	CASRKTVLGELFF	TRBV28	NA	NA	TRBJ2-2
TGTGCCAGCAGTTTCCCTGGTGACACCATATATTTT	CASSFPGDTIYF	TRBV28	NA	few	TRBJ1-3
TGTGCCAGCAGTGCATACAATGAGCAGTTCTTC	CASSAYNEQFF	TRBV2	NA	NA	TRBJ2-1
TGTGCCAGCAGTACGGGACAGGGGGAACGGCCCCAGCATTTT	CASSTGQGERPQHF	TRBV27	TRBD1	NA	TRBJ1-5
TGCAGCGTTGAAACACAGGGGTGGGGCCGCTCTGGGGCCAACGTCCTGACTTTC	CSVETQGWGRSGANVLTF	TRBV29-1	TRBD1	few	TRBJ2-6
TGTGCCAGCAGCCAAGTGGTAGGGTACTATAATTCACCCCTCCACTTT	CASSQVVGYYNSPLHF	TRBV14	NA	NA	TRBJ1-6
TGCACCAGCAGGGCCGGGACTAGCGGGAGACCGAATTGGGAGCAGTACTTC	CTSRAGTSGRPNWEQYF	TRBV1	NA	NA	TRBJ2-7
TGTGCCAGCAGTGACTCAGGGGAGGGGAAAACTGAAGCTTTCTTT	CASSDSGEGKTEAFF	TRBV25-1	NA	NA	TRBJ1-1